The 30 T cell receptor beta chains below all came from one sample that was sequenced in a study of cytomegalovirus exposure and HLA in healthy donors. The assay was immunoSEQ multiplex PCR, and TCRdb's table has in-frame clones only and misses some. There are a few hundred thousand clones in the sample; around 90% occur only once, and 1.1% lies in the top ten. The sequenced sample consisted of PBMCs. Receptors were obtained from a woman in her late teens or twenties in good health and CMV-seronegative.

This clone was seen just once. J is TRBJ1-3 and V is TRBV27; weak D call: TRBD1 (5 bases). CDR1 is MNHEY and CDR2 is SMNVEV in the germline V gene (reference sequence). The CDR3 runs 16 residues. V was shortened by 6 bases and J by 6 bases, with 21 bases between the two germline ends. CDR3 sequence: CASRTFPGDVENTIYF. In DNA form, the CDR3 reads TGTGCCAGCAGAACCTTCCCGGGGGACGTAGAAAACACCATATATTTT.

The rearrangement uses TRBV19 and TRBJ2-7, with 13 bases identical to TRBD2. CDR3 length: 14 residues. Germline trimming cut 5 bases from V and 10 bases from J; bases unmatched to any gene: 8. CDR1 and CDR2 from the germline V gene are LNHDA and SQIVND (reference sequence). For the CDR3, the DNA is TGTGCCAGTAGTGCGACTAGCGGGAGGACGGGACAGTACTTC. This translates into CASSATSGRTGQYF. Full variable domain (remainder filled in from reference TRBV19 and TRBJ2-7): DGGITQSPKYLFRKEGQNVTLSCEQNLNHDAMYWYRQDPGQGLRLIYYSQIVNDFQKGDIAEGYSVSREKKESFPLTVTSAQKNPTAFYLCASSATSGRTGQYFGPGTRLTVT.

This clone appeared a few times. The chain carries TRBV7-3 and TRBJ2-7; TRBD1 agrees at 9 bases. Trimming cost V 5 bases and J 5 bases; bases outside gene matches: 7. Germline V gives CDR1 SGHTA, CDR2 FQGTGA. This CDR3 is 14 amino acids long. As DNA, the CDR3 is TGTGCCAGCAGCCCCCGGACAGGGGAGGACGAGCAGTACTTC. Amino acid sequence: CASSPRTGEDEQYF.

This chain links TRBV28 with TRBJ1-5; the match to TRBD1 covers 9 bases. There are 16 residues in the CDR3. Germline V lookup: CDR1 MDHEN, CDR2 SYDVKM. The ends lost 7 bases at V and 4 bases at J; junction bases unmatched: 11. The CDR3 loop is CASTRRDRASNQPQHF. Here the CDR3 DNA reads TGTGCCAGCACGAGGCGGGACAGGGCGTCGAATCAGCCCCAGCATTTT.

This chain uses TRBV5-1 with TRBJ2-3; 8 bases align to TRBD2. The CDR3 totals 16 residues. Germline V gene sequence: CDR1 SGHRS, CDR2 YFSETQ. Trimming at V came to 4 bases and at J to 8 bases, leaving 15 bases not matched to a gene. The CDR3 nucleotides are TGCGCCAGCAGCCCGATAATAAGCGGGAGCCTCGGTACGCAGTATTTT. Protein: CASSPIISGSLGTQYF. Filled out from reference TRBV5-1 and TRBJ2-3, the complete variable domain reads KAGVTQTPRYLIKTRGQQVTLSCSPISGHRSVSWYQQTPGQGLQFLFEYFSETQRNKGNFPGRFSGRQFSNSRSEMNVSTLELGDSALYLCASSPIISGSLGTQYFGPGTRLTVL.

J is TRBJ1-5 and V is TRBV4-1, with no clear D. The CDR3 has 16 amino acids. V was pared by 3 bases and J by 2 bases, with 14 bases between. Germline loops: CDR1 MGHRA, CDR2 YSYEKL. CDR3 protein: CASSHSQVEGNQPQHF. The CDR3 nucleotides are TGCGCCAGCAGCCATAGCCAGGTGGAGGGCAATCAGCCCCAGCATTTT.

The chain has TRBV21-1 and TRBJ2-7; TRBD2 was called by the table and not checked on the DNA. TRBV21-1 is a recognized pseudogene. This CDR3 has 13 amino acids. In DNA form, the CDR3 reads TGTGCCAGCCGAAGGGGGGGGAGGTACGAGCAGTACTTC. Translating gives CASRRGGRYEQYF.

Only one count was recorded for this clone. This chain joins TRBV27 and TRBJ1-5, with D maybe TRBD1 (6 bases). Between the trimmed V and J ends, which lost 3 bases and 0 bases, there was a span of 9 bases. Germline V gives CDR1 MNHEY, CDR2 SMNVEV (reference sequence). CDR3 length: 15 amino acids. DNA for the CDR3: TGTGCCAGCAGTTTGGCAGGGGTTAGCAATCAGCCCCAGCATTTT. Translating it yields CASSLAGVSNQPQHF.

The CDR3 bases are TGCGCCAGCAGCTTGGCAAGGCGGGAGACAGATACGCAGTATTTT. Its protein product is CASSLARRETDTQYF. This sequence joins TRBV5-1 and TRBJ2-3; 7 bases line up with TRBD2. Germline V gene lookup returns CDR1 SGHRS and CDR2 YFSETQ. This CDR3 has 15 amino acids. Germline trimming cut 0 bases from V and 3 bases from J; bases unmatched to any gene: 4.

The genes are TRBV7-8 and TRBJ1-5; 12 bases are shared with TRBD1. The CDR3 sequence is 20 residues long. The germline gives CDR1 SGHVS, CDR2 FQNEAQ. V shed 4 bases, J shed 1 base, and the junction held 14 bases outside the gene matches. DNA of the CDR3: TGTGCCAGCAGCTACGGAGGGGGACAGGGGGCTTGGAGGAGCAATCAGCCCCAGCATTTT. Protein sequence: CASSYGGGQGAWRSNQPQHF.

The table lists this clone with a count of one. The chain combines TRBV27 with TRBJ1-2; TRBD1 is a possible D gene (5 bases). The CDR3 is made up of 15 amino acids. Trimming took 5 bases from V and 3 from J, leaving 16 bases between them. Germline V gene data show CDR1 as MNHEY and CDR2 as SMNVEV (reference sequence). In DNA form, the CDR3 reads TGTGCCAGCAGTCTCTACCAGGGAGGGGACTATGGCTACACCTTC. It encodes CASSLYQGGDYGYTF.

This chain joins TRBV29-1 and TRBJ2-1; D perhaps matches TRBD2 (5 bases). There are 11 residues in the CDR3. V lost 6 bases and J 10 bases, leaving 13 bases between the germline ends. The V gene's germline CDR1 is SQVTM and CDR2 ANQGSEA. The CDR3: CSVTRRGEQFF. The CDR3 nucleotides read TGCAGCGTCACCCGACGGGGAGAGCAGTTCTTC.

V and J are TRBV28 and TRBJ1-3; D is uncertain. Germline assignment: CDR1 MDHEN and CDR2 SYDVKM. There are 14 residues in the CDR3. V gave up 7 bases and J gave up 1 base, with 11 bases separating them. CDR3 in DNA: TGTGCCAGCAAGGTTGGAGAGTCTGGAAACACCATATATTTT. This translates into CASKVGESGNTIYF.

The chain has TRBV4-1 and TRBJ2-2; TRBD2 matches at 13 bases. V was pared by 0 bases and J by 4 bases, with 14 bases of the junction left unmatched. The germline gives CDR1 MGHRA, CDR2 YSYEKL. This CDR3 is 21 amino acids long. Here the CDR3 reads CASSQEGTTGLAGSFTGELFF. CDR3 DNA sequence: TGCGCCAGCAGCCAAGAGGGGACGACGGGACTAGCGGGATCTTTCACCGGGGAGCTGTTTTTT.

This chain uses TRBV6-6 with TRBJ2-3; D uncertain. This CDR3 is built from 12 residues. V shed 4 bases and J shed 7 bases, with 9 bases lying between them. Per germline, CDR1 MNHNY and CDR2 SVGAGI (reference sequence). The CDR3 coding sequence is TGTGCCAGCAGTTCAAGTGGCCATACGCAGTATTTT. Protein: CASSSSGHTQYF.

This rearrangement joins TRBV19 to TRBJ2-3, with D maybe TRBD2 (7 bases). The CDR3 totals 14 residues. V was shortened by 10 bases and J by 4 bases, with 18 bases between the two germline ends. Germline CDR1 and CDR2: LNHDA and SQIVND (reference sequence). The CDR3 region is CATQLGRGADTQYF. The CDR3 region has the DNA TGTGCCACTCAATTGGGGAGGGGGGCAGATACGCAGTATTTT. The entire variable domain, with the rest obtained from reference TRBV19 and TRBJ2-3, is as follows: DGGITQSPKYLFRKEGQNVTLSCEQNLNHDAMYWYRQDPGQGLRLIYYSQIVNDFQKGDIAEGYSVSREKKESFPLTVTSAQKNPTAFYLCATQLGRGADTQYFGPGTRLTVL.

This chain joins TRBV11-3 and TRBJ2-1; 7 bases map to TRBD2. Trimming at V came to 3 bases and at J to 9 bases, leaving 11 bases not matched to a gene. Germline V gene data show CDR1 as SGHNT and CDR2 as YENEEA. The CDR3 is 15 residues long. The CDR3 sequence: CASSFWGLQYGEQFF. CDR3 DNA: TGTGCCAGCAGCTTTTGGGGACTACAGTACGGTGAGCAGTTCTTC.

This chain uses TRBV11-2 with TRBJ2-1, with 10 bases lining up with TRBD2. Germline-derived CDR1 and CDR2 are SGHAT and FQNNGV. With 6 bases clipped from V and 7 bases from J, the junction kept 9 bases outside the gene matches. The CDR3 spans 15 residues. The CDR3 DNA is TGTGCCAGCAGTTATCCGGGACTAGCGTTAAATGAGCAGTTCTTC. It specifies CASSYPGLALNEQFF.

The chain couples TRBV10-3 to TRBJ2-3; TRBD2 matches 10 bases. Germline assignment: CDR1 ENHRY and CDR2 SYGVKD. J lost 2 bases, V lost 6 bases, and 8 bases had no gene match. The CDR3 loop spans 16 amino acids. The CDR3, as DNA: TGTGCCATCAGGCGGTTAGCGGGAGGTAACACAGATACGCAGTATTTT. Translation: CAIRRLAGGNTDTQYF.

The chain recombines TRBV2 with TRBJ2-1, with 7 positions matching TRBD2. Germline lookup yields CDR1 SNHLY and CDR2 FYNNEI. Losses at the gene ends were 2 bases for V and 1 base for J; bases not matched to a gene: 5. CDR3 length: 16 amino acids. CDR3 region: CASSELGGSSYNEQFF. CDR3 sequence (DNA): TGTGCCAGCAGTGAATTAGGCGGGAGTTCCTACAATGAGCAGTTCTTC.

The V and J genes are TRBV28 and TRBJ2-1, with 10 bases lining up with TRBD2. CDR3 length: 14 residues. J gave up 7 bases and V 4 bases, and 4 bases lay outside the gene matches. Germline CDR1 reads MDHEN; CDR2 reads SYDVKM. The CDR3 DNA sequence: TGTGCCAGCAGTTCACTAGCGGGGCCGAATGAGCAGTTCTTC. As protein: CASSSLAGPNEQFF.

This chain uses TRBV5-6 with TRBJ1-2; D gene ambiguous. The CDR3 is made up of 13 amino acids. V lost 4 bases, J lost 3 bases, and 10 bases lay in between. Germline assignment: CDR1 SGHDT and CDR2 YYEEEE. The CDR3 protein is CASSPRQDYGYTF. In DNA, the CDR3 is TGTGCCAGCAGCCCTCGGCAGGACTATGGCTACACCTTC. The full variable domain, with the rest looked up from reference TRBV5-6 and TRBJ1-2, is DAGVTQSPTHLIKTRGQQVTLRCSPKSGHDTVSWYQQALGQGPQFIFQYYEEEERQRGNFPDRFSGHQFPNYSSELNVNALLLGDSALYLCASSPRQDYGYTFGSGTRLTVV.

As concerns this clone: Within the sample, other DNA sequences also encode this same CDR3. This sequence joins TRBV19 and TRBJ2-7; 10 nucleotides agree with TRBD1. The CDR3 is 14 residues long. The germline V gene encodes CDR1 LNHDA and CDR2 SQIVND (reference sequence). After removal of 5 bases from V and 3 bases from J, the junction contained 4 bases not matched to a gene. The DNA of the CDR3 is TGTGCCAGTAGTCCGGGACAGGGGCTCTACGAGCAGTACTTC. Amino acids: CASSPGQGLYEQYF.

The CDR3 loop is CASRRQGEAYGYTF. CDR3 DNA: TGCGCCAGCAGGCGACAGGGAGAAGCCTATGGCTACACCTTC. The rearrangement uses TRBV4-1 and TRBJ1-2; 7 bases align to TRBD1. The CDR3 sequence is 14 residues long. V was pared by 6 bases and J by 4 bases, with 8 bases of the junction left unmatched. Germline V gene sequence: CDR1 MGHRA, CDR2 YSYEKL.

The CDR3 reads CASSYANRGGSEQFF. DNA for the CDR3: TGTGCCAGCAGTTACGCTAACAGGGGAGGATCTGAGCAGTTCTTC. The chain combines TRBV6-5 with TRBJ2-1; possibly TRBD1 for D (7 bases). Germline V gene lookup returns CDR1 MNHEY and CDR2 SVGAGI. CDR3 length equals 15 residues. V dropped 2 bases and J dropped 9 bases, with 17 bases sitting between them.

The chain joins TRBV7-2 to TRBJ2-2; D is uncertain. The CDR3 consists of 13 residues. The V and J ends lost 6 bases and 7 bases respectively, with 12 bases between them. From germline, CDR1 is SGHTA and CDR2 FQGNSA. The CDR3 nucleotides read TGTGCCAGCAGGCCGTCCCCGGTCGGGGAGCTGTTTTTT. It specifies CASRPSPVGELFF.

V is TRBV28 and J is TRBJ2-1, with 11 bases that match TRBD2. Germline CDR1 MDHEN, CDR2 SYDVKM. V shed 4 bases, J shed 4 bases, and the junction held 15 bases outside the gene matches. The CDR3 runs 19 residues. CDR3 DNA: TGTGCCAGCAGTTCCCCCGAACCGACGTTAGCGGGAGGGTACAATGAGCAGTTCTTC. Translating gives CASSSPEPTLAGGYNEQFF.

This chain joins TRBV5-1 and TRBJ2-6, with D tentatively TRBD2 (6 bases). Germline CDR1 reads SGHRS; CDR2 reads YFSETQ. Deletions cut 6 bases from V and 0 bases from J, with 13 bases between. CDR3 length equals 16 residues. This chain's CDR3 is CASTIGGNSGANVLTF. CDR3 coding DNA: TGCGCCAGCACTATTGGGGGGAACTCTGGGGCCAACGTCCTGACTTTC.

The count of this clone is one. The chain links TRBV5-8 to TRBJ2-2; 8 bases match TRBD2. Unmatched junction bases numbered 13, after V lost 4 bases and J lost 2 bases. Germline loops: CDR1 SGHTS, CDR2 YDEGEE. The CDR3 sequence is 18 residues long. In nucleotides, the CDR3 is TGTGCCAGCAGCCTCCGGACAGATAGCGGGACCAACACCGGGGAGCTGTTTTTT. Its protein product is CASSLRTDSGTNTGELFF.

The chain has TRBV29-1 and TRBJ1-5; TRBD1 aligns across 8 bases. CDR3 length: 15 residues. The V segment lost 6 bases and the J segment 0 bases; nucleotides outside the gene matches: 7. CDR1 is SQVTM, CDR2 ANQGSEA, per germline. DNA for the CDR3: TGCAGCGTGGCACAGGGGGGCTATAGCAATCAGCCCCAGCATTTT. As protein: CSVAQGGYSNQPQHF.